The sequence of this T cell receptor (beta chain) was determined in a study of shared clonotypes between healthy human individuals. Sequencing was performed with immunoSEQ multiplex PCR; in TCRdb, only in-frame clones are kept and a portion is missing. The sample includes a few million clones, approximately 93% of them seen just once. Germline assignment: CDR1 MNHEY and CDR2 SMNVEV (reference sequence). Trimming shortened V by 0 bases and J by 5 bases, and 10 bases separated the two germline ends. The CDR3 is made up of 14 amino acids. Overall study results and limits: Clonotype sharing among donors, it was expected, would be affected by sequencing depth.

This clone was observed a single time. What it recognizes is unknown. This chain connects TRBV27 to TRBJ2-5; tentative D call: TRBD1 (6 bases). The material sequenced was naive CD4+ T cells from PBMCs. The subset denotes: CD45RA+ positively selected. This TCR was sampled from a man between 18 and 35 years old in good health. Some clones in this sample may be carry-over from other donors' samples. CDR3 bases: TGTGCCAGCAGTTTATCGTTCAGGGGCGAGACCCAGTACTTC. Translated, it gives CASSLSFRGETQYF.